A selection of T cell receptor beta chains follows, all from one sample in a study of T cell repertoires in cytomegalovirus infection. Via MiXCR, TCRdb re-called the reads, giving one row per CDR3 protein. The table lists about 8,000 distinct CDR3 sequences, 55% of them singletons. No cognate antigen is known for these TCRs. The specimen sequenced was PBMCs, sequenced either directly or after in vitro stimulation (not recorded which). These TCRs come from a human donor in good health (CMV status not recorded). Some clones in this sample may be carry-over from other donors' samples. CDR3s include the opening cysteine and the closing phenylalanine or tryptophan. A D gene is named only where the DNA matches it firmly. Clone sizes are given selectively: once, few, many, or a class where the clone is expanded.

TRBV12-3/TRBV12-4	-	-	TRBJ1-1	CASSLVTNTEAFF	TGTGCCAGCAGTTTAGTCACGAACACTGAAGCTTTCTTT
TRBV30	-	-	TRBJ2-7	CAWSSSYEQYF	TGTGCCTGGTCTAGCTCCTACGAGCAGTACTTC
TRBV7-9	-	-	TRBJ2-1	CASRWLGISTSNENVF	TGTGCCAGCAGATGGTTGGGAATATCCACCTCCAATGAGAATGTCTTC
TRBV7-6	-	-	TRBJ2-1	CASSLRGESSYIEPLF	TGTGCCAGCAGCTTACGCGGCGAGAGCTCCTACATTGAGCCGTTATTC
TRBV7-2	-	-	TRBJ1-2	CASSVDRNSSGYTF	TGTGCCAGCAGCGTAGACAGGAATTCCTCTGGCTACACCTTC
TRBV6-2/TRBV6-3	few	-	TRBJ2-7	CASSPGSGATYEQYF	TGTGCCAGCAGCCCCGGTTCGGGGGCGACTTACGAGCAGTACTTC
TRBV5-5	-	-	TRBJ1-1	CASFQGFWAFF	TGTGCCAGCTTTCAGGGGTTTTGGGCTTTCTTT
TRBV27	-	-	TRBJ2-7	CASSLSSGLPYEQYF	TGTGCCAGCAGTTTATCCTCCGGCCTCCCGTACGAGCAGTACTTC
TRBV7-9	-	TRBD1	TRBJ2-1	CASSLVTGDNYNEQFF	TGTGCCAGCAGCTTAGTGACAGGGGACAACTACAATGAGCAGTTCTTC
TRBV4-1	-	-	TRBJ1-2	CASSQGPREQLSCSTF	TGCGCCAGCAGCCAAGGCCCCCGGGAACAGCTCTCTTGCTCCACCTTC
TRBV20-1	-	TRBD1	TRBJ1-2	CSAPKLGTGGDYGYTF	TGCAGTGCACCGAAACTTGGGACAGGAGGAGACTATGGCTACACCTTC
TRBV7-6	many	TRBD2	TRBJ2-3	CASSLLAVNTDTQYF	TGTGCCAGCAGCTTGCTAGCGGTAAACACAGATACGCAGTATTTT
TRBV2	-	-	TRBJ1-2	CARKDSLSPFGGYTF	TGTGCCAGAAAGGACAGCCTCTCCCCCTTTGGAGGCTACACCTTC
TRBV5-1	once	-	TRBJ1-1	CASSELQVATEAFF	TGCGCCAGCAGCGAGCTCCAGGTGGCCACTGAAGCTTTCTTT
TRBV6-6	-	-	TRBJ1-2	CAHSVHRGGYTF	TGTGCCCACAGTGTCCACCGGGGTGGCTACACCTTC
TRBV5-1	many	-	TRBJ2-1	CASSLQTRRIWEQFF	TGCGCCAGCAGCTTACAGACTCGCCGAATATGGGAGCAGTTCTTC
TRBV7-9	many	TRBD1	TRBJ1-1	CASSLVRGDRLNTEAFF	TGTGCCAGCAGCTTAGTTCGGGGGGACAGGCTGAACACTGAAGCTTTCTTT
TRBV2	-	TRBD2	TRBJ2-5	CASRLLAGVQETQYF	TGTGCCAGTCGCCTCCTAGCGGGCGTACAAGAGACCCAGTACTTC
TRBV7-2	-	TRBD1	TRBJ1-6	CASSLEDREALHF	TGTGCCAGCAGCTTAGAGGACAGGGAGGCCCTCCACTTT
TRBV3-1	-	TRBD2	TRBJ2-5	CASSHALAEGETQYF	TGTGCCAGCAGCCACGCACTAGCGGAAGGGGAGACCCAGTACTTC
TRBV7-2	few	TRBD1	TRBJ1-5	CASSQSVGTGVGPQHF	TGTGCCAGCAGCCAGAGTGTCGGGACAGGAGTAGGGCCCCAGCATTTT
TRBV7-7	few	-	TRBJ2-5	CASSPLLQETQYF	TGTGCTAGCAGCCCCCTTTTACAAGAGACCCAGTACTTC
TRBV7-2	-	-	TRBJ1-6	CASSTSGGAPLHF	TGTGCCAGCAGCACGTCCGGGGGGGCTCCCCTCCACTTT
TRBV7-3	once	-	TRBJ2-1	CASRSQQGLTYTATVF	TGTGCCAGCAGATCGCAACAGGGTTTGACCTACACTGCTACGGTCTTC
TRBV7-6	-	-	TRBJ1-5	CASSTETYSNQHQHF	TGTGCCAGCAGTACCGAAACATACAGCAATCAGCACCAGCATTTT
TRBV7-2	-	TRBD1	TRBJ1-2	CASSSTGGDFYGYTF	TGTGCCAGCAGCTCGACAGGGGGGGACTTCTATGGCTACACCTTC
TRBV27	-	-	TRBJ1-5	CASSAGSGQPPLF	TGTGCCAGCAGTGCAGGGTCTGGGCAGCCCCCTCTTTTT
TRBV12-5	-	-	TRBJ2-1	CASGLVSVIGSVPYPAQFF	TGTGCTAGTGGTTTGGTATCGGTAATAGGGTCCGTCCCCTACCCTGCGCAGTTCTTC
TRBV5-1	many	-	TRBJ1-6	CASSLASGNNSPLHF	TGCGCCAGCAGCTTGGCCAGTGGGAACAATTCACCCCTCCACTTT
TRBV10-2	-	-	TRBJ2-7	CASRRGSATYEQYF	TGCGCCAGCAGAAGGGGCAGTGCCACCTACGAGCAGTACTTC
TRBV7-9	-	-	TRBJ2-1	CAISLLGISTYKDKFF	TGTGCAATCAGCTTGTTGGGAATATCCACCTACAAGGATAAGTTCTTC
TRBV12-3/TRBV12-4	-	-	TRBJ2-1	CASSPLSGGNEQFF	TGTGCCAGCAGTCCACTATCCGGGGGCAATGAGCAGTTCTTC